The 7 T cell receptor beta chains in this list originate from one sample, sequenced in a study of T-cell reconstitution after alpha-beta-depleted transplantation in children. This sample's TCRbeta library carried unique molecular identifier barcodes. TCRdb itself ran the PCR reads through MiXCR, one entry per CDR3 protein. The sample shows about 200,000 distinct CDR3 sequences, more than 14% of them seen only once. Sequencing was performed on PBMCs from the stem cell graft donor, taken from the stem cell graft. All receptors come from a human donor who donated a stem cell graft to a child with acute lymphoblastic leukemia.

This clonotype was counted at least ten times. The chain joins TRBV5-1 to TRBJ1-1, with TRBD1 identical over 7 bases. Germline values: CDR1 SGHRS, CDR2 YFSETQ. There are 15 residues in the CDR3. Losses at the gene ends were 4 bases for V and 0 bases for J; bases not matched to a gene: 6. The CDR3 reads CASSTWTGLNTEAFF. CDR3 DNA sequence: TGCGCCAGCAGCACCTGGACAGGATTGAACACTGAAGCTTTCTTT.

This clonotype was recorded a few times. This rearrangement joins TRBV5-6 to TRBJ1-3; possibly TRBD1 for D (5 bases). V shed 2 bases and J shed 7 bases, with 22 bases lying between them. The CDR3 extends over 17 amino acids. Per germline, CDR1 SGHDT and CDR2 YYEEEE. For the CDR3, the DNA is TGTGCCAGCAGCTTTTACCCCGGGACGGCTGGGACCAACACCATATATTTT. This gives the protein CASSFYPGTAGTNTIYF. The full variable domain, with the rest looked up from reference TRBV5-6 and TRBJ1-3, is DAGVTQSPTHLIKTRGQQVTLRCSPKSGHDTVSWYQQALGQGPQFIFQYYEEEERQRGNFPDRFSGHQFPNYSSELNVNALLLGDSALYLCASSFYPGTAGTNTIYFGEGSWLTVV.

The V and J genes are TRBV10-2 and TRBJ2-7, with 16 bases that match TRBD2. Germline CDR1 reads WSHSY; CDR2 reads SAAADI. This CDR3 is 19 amino acids long. Unmatched junction bases numbered 14, after V lost 6 bases and J lost 3 bases. The DNA for the CDR3 is TGCGCCAGCAGAGATGCCTTCGGGACTAGCGGGAGGGCCGACTACGAGCAGTACTTC. It encodes CASRDAFGTSGRADYEQYF.

This clonotype was observed at least ten times. This sequence joins TRBV9 and TRBJ2-1; possibly TRBD2 for D (6 bases). Trimming removed 6 bases at V and 8 bases at J, with 15 bases between. The CDR3 is 13 amino acids. The germline gives CDR1 SGDLS, CDR2 YYNGEE. The CDR3 coding sequence is TGTGCCAGCATCCTATTTAGGGAGGATGAGCAGTTCTTC. Translated: CASILFREDEQFF.

The rearrangement links TRBV10-3 to TRBJ2-1; 7 bases are a match to TRBD2. Trimming at V came to 5 bases and at J to 3 bases, leaving 16 bases not matched to a gene. Germline V CDR1 and CDR2: ENHRY, SYGVKD. The CDR3 runs to 18 residues. The CDR3 protein is CAISSGGGDLLYYNEQFF. CDR3 sequence (DNA): TGTGCCATCAGTTCCGGTGGGGGGGATCTACTCTACTACAATGAGCAGTTCTTC.

This clonotype was observed at least ten times. The chain recombines TRBV28 with TRBJ2-1; 9 positions match TRBD1. The CDR3 consists of 15 residues. CDR1 MDHEN and CDR2 SYDVKM come from the germline V gene. With V trimmed by 7 bases and J by 8 bases, 12 bases remained unmatched. CDR3 sequence (DNA): TGTGCCAGCACTTCCCCCGGACAGGGGATGCATGAGCAGTTCTTC. It translates to CASTSPGQGMHEQFF.

This clonotype was seen repeatedly, ten times or more. The chain uses TRBV29-1 and TRBJ2-1; possibly TRBD2 for D (5 bases). Trimming took 3 bases from V and 8 from J, leaving 20 bases between them. Germline V gene data show CDR1 as SQVTM and CDR2 as ANQGSEA. CDR3 size: 15 residues. CDR3 coding DNA: TGCAGCGTTGATGATAAGGGAGAGGGCCCTCATGAGCAGTTCTTC. Encoded protein: CSVDDKGEGPHEQFF.